These 21 T cell receptor beta chains originate from one sample sequenced in a study of blood T cell repertoires in COVID-19. The method was immunoSEQ multiplex PCR; TCRdb's version includes in-frame clones alone and lacks a portion of them. The sample includes fewer than 200,000 clones, about four fifths of them seen just once. Material for sequencing was peripheral blood. The receptors originated from a woman aged 65 to 85 who had recovered from COVID-19.

V is TRBV10-1 and J is TRBJ2-3; TRBD1 matches 7 bases. Germline V lookup: CDR1 WNHNN, CDR2 SYGVQD (reference sequence). The CDR3 sequence is 15 residues long. The V gene end was trimmed by 4 bases and the J gene end by 4 bases; junction bases not matched to a gene: 8. CDR3 in amino acids: CASSARQGGSDTQYF. CDR3 in DNA: TGCGCCAGCAGTGCCCGACAGGGCGGGTCAGATACGCAGTATTTT.

This sequence joins TRBV18 and TRBJ2-7, with 7 positions matching TRBD2. V gave up 6 bases and J gave up 7 bases; unmatched junction bases: 21. Germline CDR1 KGHSH, CDR2 LQKENI. This CDR3 spans 17 amino acids. This CDR3 reads CASSPRSTGPPGGEQYF. CDR3 in DNA: TGTGCCAGCTCCCCCAGGTCTACCGGGCCCCCGGGAGGAGAGCAGTACTTC.

This chain connects TRBV28 to TRBJ2-5, with D perhaps TRBD2 (5 bases). Germline V gene data show CDR1 as MDHEN and CDR2 as SYDVKM. CDR3 size: 12 residues. Trimming stripped 8 bases from V and 2 bases from J, with 9 bases between. CDR3 protein: CASGVAQETQYF. The CDR3 DNA follows: TGTGCCAGCGGAGTAGCGCAAGAGACCCAGTACTTC. Together with reference TRBV28 and TRBJ2-5, the CDR3 gives the full variable domain: DVKVTQSSRYLVKRTGEKVFLECVQDMDHENMFWYRQDPGLGLRLIYFSYDVKMKEKGDIPEGYSVSREKKERFSLILESASTNQTSMYLCASGVAQETQYFGPGTRLLVL.

About this clone: This specimen includes other DNA sequences encoding the same CDR3. The chain has TRBV5-1 and TRBJ1-2, with 9 bases identical to TRBD1. CDR3 size: 14 residues. Per the germline V gene, CDR1 is SGHRS and CDR2 is YFSETQ. Germline trimming cut 0 bases from V and 5 bases from J; bases unmatched to any gene: 2. In DNA, the CDR3 is TGCGCCAGCAGCTTGGCCGGGACAGGGTATGGCTACACCTTC. It encodes CASSLAGTGYGYTF.

The rearrangement joins TRBV19 to TRBJ1-2; D perhaps matches TRBD1 (5 bases). CDR1 is LNHDA, CDR2 SQIVND, per germline (reference sequence). V shed 7 bases and J shed 3 bases, with 12 bases lying between them. CDR3 length: 13 amino acids. The CDR3 reads CASTRQRYYGYTF. In DNA form, the CDR3 reads TGTGCCAGTACCCGACAGCGCTACTATGGCTACACCTTC. Using reference TRBV19 and TRBJ1-2 for the parts outside the CDR3, the full variable domain is DGGITQSPKYLFRKEGQNVTLSCEQNLNHDAMYWYRQDPGQGLRLIYYSQIVNDFQKGDIAEGYSVSREKKESFPLTVTSAQKNPTAFYLCASTRQRYYGYTFGSGTRLTVV.

This chain connects TRBV11-2 to TRBJ2-3; 7 bases are shared with TRBD1. The germline CDR1 and CDR2 sequences are SGHAT and FQNNGV. The CDR3 covers 14 residues. V trimming: 10 bases; J trimming: 1 base; junction bases outside the gene matches: 8. The CDR3: CATAATGRTDTQYF. The CDR3, as DNA: TGTGCCACCGCCGCGACAGGGCGCACAGATACGCAGTATTTT.

The chain joins TRBV21-1 to TRBJ2-4; the table's D call of TRBD2 was not tested on the DNA. TRBV21-1 is given as a pseudogene. There are 13 residues in the CDR3. The CDR3 is CASSHIRQPEEYF. The DNA of the CDR3 is TGTGCCAGCAGCCACATTCGTCAGCCCGAGGAGTACTTC.

This clone was observed a handful of times. This chain joins TRBV7-2 and TRBJ2-1; 13 nucleotides match TRBD2. Germline CDR1 SGHTA, CDR2 FQGNSA. V shed 5 bases, J shed 8 bases, and the junction held 6 bases outside the gene matches. The CDR3 has 15 amino acids. The CDR3 sequence: CASSRRTSGSYEQFF. The DNA for the CDR3 is TGTGCCAGCAGCAGACGGACTAGCGGGAGCTATGAGCAGTTCTTC.

The chain links TRBV28 to TRBJ2-7; a weak D match, TRBD2 (6 bases). Germline CDR1 reads MDHEN; CDR2 reads SYDVKM. The CDR3 runs to 12 residues. Trimming left V 8 bases short and J 3 bases short, with 11 bases between. This CDR3 reads CASRGNHYEQYF. CDR3 in DNA: TGTGCCAGCCGCGGGAACCACTACGAGCAGTACTTC. The full variable domain, rest sourced from reference TRBV28 and TRBJ2-7, is DVKVTQSSRYLVKRTGEKVFLECVQDMDHENMFWYRQDPGLGLRLIYFSYDVKMKEKGDIPEGYSVSREKKERFSLILESASTNQTSMYLCASRGNHYEQYFGPGTRLTVT.

The J gene is TRBJ1-5, the V gene TRBV7-9, with TRBD1 identical over 9 bases. V shed 4 bases, J shed 0 bases, and the junction held 10 bases outside the gene matches. CDR1 and CDR2 from the germline V gene are SEHNR and FQNEAQ (reference sequence). The CDR3 is 18 residues long. The CDR3 protein is CASSSGTGSGYSNQPQHF. The CDR3 DNA reads as TGTGCCAGCAGCTCCGGGACAGGGAGCGGCTATAGCAATCAGCCCCAGCATTTT.

The V and J genes are TRBV18 and TRBJ2-3, with TRBD1 as a possible D gene (5 bases). CDR3 length: 13 amino acids. Per germline, CDR1 KGHSH and CDR2 LQKENI. Trimming took 10 bases from V and 6 from J, leaving 17 bases between them. As DNA, the CDR3 is TGTGCCACTATAACCGCCCCAGGGGATACGCAGTATTTT. Its translation is CATITAPGDTQYF.

V and J are TRBV6-5 and TRBJ2-1; 9 bases line up with TRBD1. Trimming removed 6 bases from V and 3 bases from J; junction bases left unmatched: 3. CDR3 length: 14 amino acids. Germline V lookup: CDR1 MNHEY, CDR2 SVGAGI. The CDR3 loop is CASRVTGGYNEQFF. The CDR3 DNA reads as TGTGCCAGCAGGGTGACAGGGGGCTACAATGAGCAGTTCTTC.

The V call is TRBV7-7, the J call TRBJ2-1; tentative D call: TRBD2 (6 bases). V dropped 4 bases and J dropped 6 bases, with 10 bases sitting between them. The CDR3 consists of 13 residues. CDR1 is SSHAT, CDR2 FNYEAQ, per germline (reference sequence). The CDR3 region has the DNA TGTGCCAGCAGCTCCGGGACTCCCAATGAGCAGTTCTTC. Its protein product is CASSSGTPNEQFF. The complete variable domain, with remaining parts taken from reference TRBV7-7 and TRBJ2-1, reads GAGVSQSPRYKVTKRGQDVTLRCDPISSHATLYWYQQALGQGPEFLTYFNYEAQPDKSGLPSDRFSAERPEGSISTLTIQRTEQRDSAMYRCASSSGTPNEQFFGPGTRLTVL.

This clone is a singleton in its sample. The rearrangement uses TRBV6-2 or TRBV6-3 and TRBJ1-5; perhaps TRBD1 as D (5 bases). Germline CDR1 reads MNHEY; CDR2 reads SVGEGT. Trimming pared 6 bases from V and 7 bases from J, leaving 16 bases between. The length of the CDR3 is 14 residues. The CDR3 protein is CASSRGTSRQPQHF. The DNA of the CDR3 is TGTGCCAGCAGCCGCGGGACCTCACGGCAGCCCCAGCATTTT.

The J gene is TRBJ2-7, the V gene TRBV29-1, with D perhaps matching TRBD2 (8 bases). Trimming took 5 bases from V and 8 from J, leaving 22 bases between them. The length of the CDR3 is 14 residues. Germline V gene data show CDR1 as SQVTM and CDR2 as ANQGSEA. The CDR3 sequence: CSVRGGWGQPQQYF. The CDR3 DNA follows: TGCAGCGTTCGGGGGGGATGGGGACAGCCCCAGCAGTACTTC.

V gene TRBV30 combines with J gene TRBJ1-5; D gene ambiguous. V was pared by 3 bases and J by 0 bases, with 9 bases between. The germline V gene encodes CDR1 GTSNPN and CDR2 SVGIG (reference sequence). The CDR3 covers 14 residues. For the CDR3, the DNA is TGTGCCTGGAGGTCGGGTTATAGCAATCAGCCCCAGCATTTT. It yields the protein CAWRSGYSNQPQHF. Full variable domain (rest looked up from reference TRBV30 and TRBJ1-5): SQTIHQWPATLVQPVGSPLSLECTVEGTSNPNLYWYRQAAGRGLQLLFYSVGIGQISSEVPQNLSASRPQDRQFILSSKKLLLSDSGFYLCAWRSGYSNQPQHFGDGTRLSIL.

CDR3 region: CASIGGTEAFF. CDR3 sequence (DNA): TGTGCCAGCATAGGGGGCACTGAAGCTTTCTTT. The rearrangement uses TRBV12-3 or TRBV12-4 and TRBJ1-1; the D gene is possibly TRBD1 (6 bases). The CDR3 covers 11 residues. The V end lost 7 bases, the J end lost 4 bases, and 7 bases lay between the germline ends.

V usage is TRBV7-9 and J usage is TRBJ1-3; no firm D call. Per the germline V gene, CDR1 is SEHNR and CDR2 is FQNEAQ (reference sequence). V was trimmed by 11 bases and J by 5 bases, leaving 10 bases between them. This CDR3 spans 11 amino acids. CDR3 amino acids: CAPGLRNTIYF. The CDR3, as DNA: TGTGCCCCCGGACTCCGAAACACCATATATTTT.

The rearrangement joins TRBV5-6 to TRBJ1-2, with 7 bases identical to TRBD1. There are 14 residues in the CDR3. The V and J ends lost 1 base and 7 bases, in that order; junction bases with no gene match: 7. Germline loops: CDR1 SGHDT, CDR2 YYEEEE. The DNA of the CDR3 is TGTGCCAGCAGCTTGTGGGCAGGGGGGCTTGGCTACACCTTC. This sequence encodes CASSLWAGGLGYTF.

This rearrangement joins TRBV5-5 to TRBJ1-2; D is perhaps TRBD1 (5 bases). This CDR3 region has 15 residues. From germline, CDR1 is SGHKS and CDR2 YYEKEE (reference sequence). V lost 4 bases and J lost 7, with 20 bases in between. CDR3 in DNA: TGTGCCAGCAGCCTCCTCCGGGGGGAGTATTCTGGCTACACCTTC. This translates into CASSLLRGEYSGYTF.

The sample holds one count of this clone. V gene TRBV28 combines with J gene TRBJ2-7, with 8 bases matching TRBD2. The CDR3 has 15 amino acids. V dropped 7 bases and J dropped 7; count of bases not matched to a gene: 15. The germline gives CDR1 MDHEN, CDR2 SYDVKM. CDR3: CASIPLGGRMVEQYF. The CDR3 DNA reads as TGTGCCAGCATACCCCTGGGCGGGAGGATGGTTGAGCAGTACTTC.